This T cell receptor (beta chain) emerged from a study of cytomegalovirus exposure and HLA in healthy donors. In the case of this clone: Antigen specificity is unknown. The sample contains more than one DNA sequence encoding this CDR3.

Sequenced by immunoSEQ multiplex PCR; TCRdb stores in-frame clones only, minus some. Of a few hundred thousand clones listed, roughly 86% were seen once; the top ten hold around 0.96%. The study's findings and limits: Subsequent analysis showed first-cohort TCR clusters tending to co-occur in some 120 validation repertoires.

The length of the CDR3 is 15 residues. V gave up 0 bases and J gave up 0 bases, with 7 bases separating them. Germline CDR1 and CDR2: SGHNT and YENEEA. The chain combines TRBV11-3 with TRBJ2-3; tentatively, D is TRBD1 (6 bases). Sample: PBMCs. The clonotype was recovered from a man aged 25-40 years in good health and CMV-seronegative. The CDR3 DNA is TGTGCCAGCAGCTTAGAGGGACAAAGCACAGATACGCAGTATTTT. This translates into CASSLEGQSTDTQYF. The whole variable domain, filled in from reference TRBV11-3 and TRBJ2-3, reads EAGVVQSPRYKIIEKKQPVAFWCNPISGHNTLYWYLQNLGQGPELLIRYENEEAVDDSQLPKDRFSAERLKGVDSTLKIQPAELGDSAVYLCASSLEGQSTDTQYFGPGTRLTVL.